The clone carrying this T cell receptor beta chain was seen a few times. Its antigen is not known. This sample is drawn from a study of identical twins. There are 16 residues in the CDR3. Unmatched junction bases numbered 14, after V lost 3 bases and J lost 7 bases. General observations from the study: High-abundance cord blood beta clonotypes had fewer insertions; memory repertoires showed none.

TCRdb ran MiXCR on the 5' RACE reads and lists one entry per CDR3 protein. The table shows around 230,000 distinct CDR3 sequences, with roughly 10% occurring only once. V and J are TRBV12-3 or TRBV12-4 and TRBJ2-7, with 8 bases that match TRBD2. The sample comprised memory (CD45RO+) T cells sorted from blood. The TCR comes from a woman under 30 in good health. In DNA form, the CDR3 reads TGTGCCAGCAGTTTGGGGGTCACAGCGGGGGAGGAGGAGCAGTACTTC. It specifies CASSLGVTAGEEEQYF.